The 9 T cell receptor beta chains below come from one sample, sequenced in a study of lymphopenia after photon versus proton radiotherapy. Using immunoSEQ multiplex PCR, the repertoire was profiled, and TCRdb retains in-frame clones only, with some absent. The data hold fewer than 20,000 clones, with under 95% observed a single time. The material sequenced was peripheral blood, taken from a patient treated with photon-based radiotherapy. These receptors came from a woman between 35 and 50 years old with cholangiocarcinoma.

The rearrangement joins TRBV9 to TRBJ2-3; 7 bases fit TRBD2. V was clipped by 2 bases and J by 0 bases; unmatched bases: 3. Germline-derived CDR1 and CDR2 are SGDLS and YYNGEE. The CDR3 has 15 residues. Here the CDR3 reads CASSVGAGSTDTQYF. The CDR3 region has the DNA TGTGCCAGCAGCGTCGGAGCGGGGAGCACAGATACGCAGTATTTT.

V usage is TRBV4-1 and J usage is TRBJ2-7, with TRBD1 matching 11 bases. There are 15 residues in the CDR3. CDR1 and CDR2 from the germline V gene are MGHRA and YSYEKL. J lost 4 bases, V lost 2 bases, and 4 bases had no gene match. The DNA for the CDR3 is TGCGCCAGCAGCCAACCGGGACAGGGGGGGTACGAGCAGTACTTC. Translated, it gives CASSQPGQGGYEQYF.

This clone was observed a handful of times. The chain employs TRBV9 and TRBJ2-7; D is perhaps TRBD1 (5 bases). The germline gives CDR1 SGDLS, CDR2 YYNGEE. The CDR3 runs 15 residues. The ends were cut back, 2 bases at V and 6 bases at J, with 18 bases in the middle. CDR3 nucleotide sequence: TGTGCCAGCAGCGTTACAGGTTTTGGGAACGGCGAGCAGTACTTC. This translates into CASSVTGFGNGEQYF.

The genes are TRBV7-2 and TRBJ1-5; unclear D gene. V was cut by 2 bases and J by 4 bases, with 9 bases left in between. This CDR3 comprises 14 residues. Per germline, CDR1 SGHTA and CDR2 FQGNSA. The CDR3 DNA reads as TGTGCCAGCAGCTTAACGACCCGGAATCAGCCCCAGCATTTT. This encodes CASSLTTRNQPQHF.

The chain recombines TRBV25-1 with TRBJ1-1; a weak D match, TRBD1 (5 bases). V dropped 2 bases and J dropped 6 bases, with 10 bases sitting between them. Germline CDR1 and CDR2: MGHDK and SYGVNS. The CDR3 consists of 13 residues. The CDR3 DNA follows: TGTGCCAGCAGTGAAGTAGGGGAATCTGAAGCTTTCTTT. It is translated as CASSEVGESEAFF.

This clone is a singleton in its sample. The chain combines TRBV9 with TRBJ1-2, with 12 bases that match TRBD1. J was trimmed by 8 bases and V by 6 bases; bases with no gene match: 8. Germline CDR1 is SGDLS and CDR2 is YYNGEE. This CDR3 has 14 amino acids. CDR3 sequence (DNA): TGTGCCAGCACCTCAGGGACAGGGGGCGAAGGCTACACCTTC. Its protein product is CASTSGTGGEGYTF.

The V gene is TRBV28, the J gene TRBJ1-1; perhaps TRBD1 as D (6 bases). The germline gives CDR1 MDHEN, CDR2 SYDVKM. This CDR3 comprises 18 residues. V gave up 6 bases and J gave up 0 bases, with 23 bases separating them. This CDR3 is CASSLPPRTAVVNTEAFF. The CDR3 DNA follows: TGTGCCAGCAGCCTACCCCCTCGGACAGCGGTTGTGAACACTGAAGCTTTCTTT.

V and J are TRBV6-6 and TRBJ2-1; D not resolved. Germline V gives CDR1 MNHNY, CDR2 SVGAGI (reference sequence). The CDR3 contains 15 residues. V was trimmed by 2 bases and J by 7 bases, leaving 15 bases between them. DNA of the CDR3: TGTGCCAGCAGTTACGTGAATGCTATGGGGAATGAGCAGTTCTTC. The encoded protein is CASSYVNAMGNEQFF.

The chain employs TRBV30 and TRBJ2-7; D might be TRBD2 (6 bases). The CDR3 loop spans 14 amino acids. V dropped 1 base and J dropped 3 bases, with 13 bases sitting between them. Germline loops: CDR1 GTSNPN, CDR2 SVGIG (reference sequence). The CDR3, as DNA: TGTGCCTGGAGTGGGGGGGACCGAGACTACGAGCAGTACTTC. The encoded protein is CAWSGGDRDYEQYF.